This passage covers 32 T cell receptor beta chains from one sample sequenced in a study of blood T cell repertoires in COVID-19. TCRdb's table, derived via immunoSEQ multiplex PCR, lists solely in-frame clones and lacks some. The data show a few hundred thousand clones, 80% to 90% seen once. The sample comprised peripheral blood. These receptors were obtained from a woman in her 70s with COVID-19, enrolled during active disease.

This chain uses TRBV6-4 with TRBJ2-2, with D possibly matching TRBD2 (5 bases). The germline CDR1 and CDR2 sequences are MRHNA and SNTAGT. The V gene lost 4 bases and the J gene lost 3 bases, with 9 bases spanning the gap. The CDR3 extends over 14 amino acids. CDR3 nucleotide sequence: TGTGCCAGCAGTGTTGCCGGGGACACCGGGGAGCTGTTTTTT. Translation: CASSVAGDTGELFF.

The genes are TRBV20-1 and TRBJ2-1, with 7 bases identical to TRBD2. The germline CDR1 and CDR2 sequences are DFQATT and SNEGSKA (reference sequence). This CDR3 has 15 residues. V gave up 3 bases and J gave up 2 bases; unmatched junction bases: 7. CDR3 amino acids: CSASAGESAYNEQFF. The DNA of the CDR3 is TGCAGTGCTAGTGCGGGGGAGAGCGCCTACAATGAGCAGTTCTTC.

This sequence joins TRBV10-3 and TRBJ1-4, with D maybe TRBD1 (5 bases). CDR3 length equals 14 residues. V lost 10 bases to trimming and J lost 3 bases, with 15 bases between them. Germline lookup yields CDR1 ENHRY and CDR2 SYGVKD. CDR3 residues: CATSGAQANEKLFF. In nucleotides, the CDR3 is TGTGCCACTAGTGGGGCCCAGGCTAATGAAAAACTGTTTTTT.

This sequence joins TRBV9 and TRBJ2-7; TRBD2 matches 14 bases. V gave up 3 bases and J gave up 7 bases; unmatched junction bases: 9. CDR1 SGDLS and CDR2 YYNGEE come from the germline V gene. This CDR3 has 16 residues. CDR3 sequence: CASSDPGTSGRREQYF. CDR3 coding DNA: TGTGCCAGCAGCGACCCGGGGACTAGCGGGAGACGGGAGCAGTACTTC.

The chain carries TRBV29-1 and TRBJ2-1, with a possible D match to TRBD2 (6 bases). Trimming removed 5 bases from V and 0 bases from J, with 11 bases in between. Looked up from germline, CDR1 is SQVTM and CDR2 is ANQGSEA. The CDR3 has 14 amino acids. DNA of the CDR3: TGCAGCGTTACAGGACTAAACTCCTACAATGAGCAGTTCTTC. Amino acids: CSVTGLNSYNEQFF.

The genes are TRBV3-1 (or the pseudogene TRBV3-2) and TRBJ1-1; 7 nucleotides match TRBD1. V trimming: 6 bases; J trimming: 0 bases; junction bases outside the gene matches: 4. Per germline, CDR1 LGHDT and CDR2 YNNKEL (reference sequence). The CDR3 is 14 amino acids. The CDR3 is CASRAGGMNTEAFF. Written as DNA, the CDR3 is TGTGCCAGCAGAGCAGGGGGGATGAACACTGAAGCTTTCTTT.

The J gene is TRBJ2-3, the V gene TRBV4-1; TRBD1 aligns across 8 bases. The CDR3 spans 16 residues. Trimming cost V 4 bases and J 2 bases; bases outside gene matches: 8. Germline CDR1 is MGHRA and CDR2 is YSYEKL. In DNA form, the CDR3 reads TGCGCCAGCAGCCTCGACAGGGGACAAAACACAGATACGCAGTATTTT. This translates into CASSLDRGQNTDTQYF.

The J gene is TRBJ2-1, the V gene TRBV7-3; TRBD2 matches at 13 bases. The CDR3 extends over 16 amino acids. Losses at the gene ends were 3 bases for V and 6 bases for J; bases not matched to a gene: 5. Germline V gene lookup returns CDR1 SGHTA and CDR2 FQGTGA. This CDR3 is CASSLRGLAGANEQFF. CDR3 sequence (DNA): TGTGCCAGCAGCTTGAGAGGACTAGCGGGAGCCAATGAGCAGTTCTTC.

The DNA for the CDR3 is TGCGCCAGCAGCTTGAGGCCCGACAGGGTTGGATCAGGGACCGGGGAGCTGTTTTTT. It specifies CASSLRPDRVGSGTGELFF. The J gene is TRBJ2-2, the V gene TRBV5-1; 7 bases agree with TRBD1. From germline, CDR1 is SGHRS and CDR2 YFSETQ. The V gene end was trimmed by 1 base and the J gene end by 5 bases; junction bases not matched to a gene: 17. The CDR3 runs 19 residues.

The rearrangement uses TRBV30 and TRBJ1-6; D is perhaps TRBD1 (5 bases). V gave up 2 bases and J gave up 0 bases, with 8 bases separating them. CDR3 size: 15 residues. CDR1 and CDR2 (germline): GTSNPN, SVGIG (reference sequence). CDR3 protein: CAWSKGFSYNSPLHF. CDR3 sequence (DNA): TGTGCCTGGAGTAAGGGGTTCTCCTATAATTCACCCCTCCACTTT.

The chain joins TRBV29-1 to TRBJ2-7; D gene uncertain. This CDR3 has 11 residues. Looked up from germline, CDR1 is SQVTM and CDR2 is ANQGSEA. Trimming removed 6 bases from V and 1 base from J, with 7 bases in between. CDR3 region: CSVRSSYEQYF. The DNA for the CDR3 is TGCAGCGTCCGGAGTTCCTACGAGCAGTACTTC.

The V call is TRBV6-5, the J call TRBJ1-1, with TRBD1 identical over 11 bases. The CDR3 is made up of 14 amino acids. The junction had 3 bases not matched to a gene; V was cut back by 5 bases and J by 4 bases. Germline values: CDR1 MNHEY, CDR2 SVGAGI. This chain's CDR3 is CASSPGTGGTEAFF. The CDR3 coding sequence is TGTGCCAGCAGTCCCGGGACAGGGGGCACTGAAGCTTTCTTT.

The chain links TRBV6-6 to TRBJ1-4; D is unresolved. CDR3 length: 15 amino acids. With 2 bases removed from V and 1 base from J, the gap between germline ends came to 8 bases. Per the germline V gene, CDR1 is MNHNY and CDR2 is SVGAGI (reference sequence). The CDR3 coding sequence is TGTGCCAGCAGTTACCGGGAGGTAACTAATGAAAAACTGTTTTTT. Its protein product is CASSYREVTNEKLFF.

The V call is TRBV7-2, the J call TRBJ2-2, with 10 positions matching TRBD2. This CDR3 is built from 17 residues. V lost 1 base and J lost 2; bases outside the gene matches: 4. Germline V gives CDR1 SGHTA, CDR2 FQGNSA. The CDR3 nucleotides are TGTGCCAGCAGCTTAGTGCTAGCGGGAGCCAACACCGGGGAGCTGTTTTTT. Translated: CASSLVLAGANTGELFF.

This CDR3 is CASSITGNTGELFF. CDR3 nucleotide sequence: TGTGCCAGCAGCATCACAGGGAACACCGGGGAGCTGTTTTTT. The chain couples TRBV7-3 to TRBJ2-2, with TRBD1 as a possible D gene (5 bases). V was cut by 5 bases and J by 1 base, with 8 bases left in between. Germline CDR1 and CDR2: SGHTA and FQGTGA. This CDR3 is 14 amino acids long.

This clone was observed once. This chain joins TRBV2 and TRBJ1-3; weak D call: TRBD1 (5 bases). Germline CDR1 SNHLY, CDR2 FYNNEI. V was pared by 2 bases and J by 1 base, with 6 bases between. CDR3 size: 14 residues. CDR3 region: CASSEQGSGNTIYF. The CDR3 bases are TGTGCCAGCAGTGAACAGGGATCTGGAAACACCATATATTTT. Supplemented by reference TRBV2 and TRBJ1-3, the full variable domain reads EPEVTQTPSHQVTQMGQEVILRCVPISNHLYFYWYRQILGQKVEFLVSFYNNEISEKSEIFDDQFSVERPDGSNFTLKIRSTKLEDSAMYFCASSEQGSGNTIYFGEGSWLTVV.

The rearrangement uses TRBV18 and TRBJ2-5; no firm D call. CDR3 length equals 16 residues. CDR1 is KGHSH and CDR2 is LQKENI in the germline V gene. With 5 bases removed from V and 3 bases from J, the gap between germline ends came to 19 bases. In nucleotides, the CDR3 is TGTGCCAGCTCATCGATTTCCGTGTCTATTAAAGAGACCCAGTACTTC. It codes for CASSSISVSIKETQYF.

The chain joins TRBV6-2 or TRBV6-3 to TRBJ2-2, with 9 positions matching TRBD2. The trim removed 6 bases at V and 6 bases at J, leaving 14 bases unmatched. The CDR3 consists of 17 residues. Germline CDR1 reads MNHEY; CDR2 reads SVGEGT. This CDR3 is CASSSTFSGSMAGELFF. As DNA, the CDR3 is TGTGCCAGCAGCTCTACTTTTAGCGGGAGTATGGCCGGGGAGCTGTTTTTT.

V is TRBV30 and J is TRBJ1-6; 7 nucleotides match TRBD1. The junction had 11 bases not matched to a gene; V was cut back by 2 bases and J by 10 bases. The length of the CDR3 is 15 residues. Germline-derived CDR1 and CDR2 are GTSNPN and SVGIG (reference sequence). For the CDR3, the DNA is TGTGCCTGGAGTCCGGGAGACAGGGTGTGGTCACCCCTCCACTTT. It specifies CAWSPGDRVWSPLHF.

V is TRBV4-1 and J is TRBJ2-2, with D possibly TRBD2 on 6 matching bases. With 1 base removed from V and 1 base from J, the gap between germline ends came to 10 bases. The CDR3 totals 16 residues. Per germline, CDR1 MGHRA and CDR2 YSYEKL. CDR3 sequence (DNA): TGCGCCAGCAGCCAAGGGGAGGACCTGAACACCGGGGAGCTGTTTTTT. Protein: CASSQGEDLNTGELFF.

This clone was picked up many times. This chain joins TRBV7-9 and TRBJ1-1; D might be TRBD1 (6 bases). Trimming pared 1 base from V and 13 bases from J, leaving 19 bases between. The V gene's germline CDR1 is SEHNR and CDR2 FQNEAQ (reference sequence). There are 14 residues in the CDR3. This chain's CDR3 is CASSLDGGWGFVFF. As DNA, the CDR3 is TGTGCCAGCAGCTTAGATGGGGGCTGGGGATTCGTTTTCTTT.

CDR3 region: CASSLGGLADNEQFF. The CDR3 DNA is TGTGCCAGCAGCTTAGGGGGACTAGCGGACAATGAGCAGTTCTTC. The chain has TRBV11-3 and TRBJ2-1; 11 positions match TRBD2. The CDR3 spans 15 residues. V shed 1 base, J shed 5 bases, and the junction held 1 base outside the gene matches. Germline V CDR1 and CDR2: SGHNT, YENEEA.

The rearrangement links TRBV2 to TRBJ2-2; 7 bases fit TRBD1. The CDR3 consists of 16 residues. After removal of 2 bases from V and 7 bases from J, the junction contained 10 bases not matched to a gene. Germline-derived CDR1 and CDR2 are SNHLY and FYNNEI. The CDR3 loop is CASSEFGTAYGGELFF. CDR3 bases: TGTGCCAGCAGTGAATTTGGGACAGCTTATGGCGGGGAGCTGTTTTTT.

This clone turned up a few times. The chain has TRBV4-2 and TRBJ1-4, with 8 bases that match TRBD1. Trimming removed 0 bases from V and 2 bases from J; junction bases left unmatched: 5. Germline V CDR1 and CDR2: LGHNA, YNFKEQ. The CDR3 consists of 17 residues. CDR3 sequence (DNA): TGTGCCAGCAGCCAAGAGAAGGACAGGGCCACTAATGAAAAACTGTTTTTT. Protein: CASSQEKDRATNEKLFF.

CDR3 region: CASGSKRTGNEQYF. DNA for the CDR3: TGTGCCAGCGGATCAAAACGGACAGGGAACGAGCAGTACTTC. The rearrangement links TRBV2 to TRBJ2-7; 8 bases match TRBD1. Trimming removed 8 bases from V and 5 bases from J; junction bases left unmatched: 11. Germline lookup yields CDR1 SNHLY and CDR2 FYNNEI. This CDR3 region has 14 residues.

The rearrangement uses TRBV29-1 and TRBJ1-1; D unresolved. The CDR3 is 12 residues long. Germline CDR1 is SQVTM and CDR2 is ANQGSEA. The V and J ends lost 2 bases and 3 bases respectively, with 7 bases between them. The CDR3 protein is CSVELTDTEAFF. The CDR3 DNA is TGCAGCGTTGAACTTACAGACACTGAAGCTTTCTTT.

V usage is TRBV6-2 or TRBV6-3 and J usage is TRBJ2-5; 12 bases line up with TRBD2. The CDR3 length is 18 residues. V was clipped by 5 bases and J by 6 bases; unmatched bases: 16. Looked up from germline, CDR1 is MNHEY and CDR2 is SVGEGT. The CDR3 reads CASSKLRKTSGSSKTQYF. The CDR3 nucleotides read TGTGCCAGCAGTAAACTCCGCAAGACTAGCGGGAGTTCGAAGACCCAGTACTTC.

The V gene is TRBV30, the J gene TRBJ2-1; 8 bases are shared with TRBD2. This CDR3 spans 13 amino acids. CDR1 and CDR2 from the germline V gene are GTSNPN and SVGIG (reference sequence). V shed 2 bases, J shed 8 bases, and the junction held 5 bases outside the gene matches. In DNA form, the CDR3 reads TGTGCCTGGAGTAGGACTAGCATCGATGAGCAGTTCTTC. Translation: CAWSRTSIDEQFF. The variable domain in full, completed from reference TRBV30 and TRBJ2-1, reads SQTIHQWPATLVQPVGSPLSLECTVEGTSNPNLYWYRQAAGRGLQLLFYSVGIGQISSEVPQNLSASRPQDRQFILSSKKLLLSDSGFYLCAWSRTSIDEQFFGPGTRLTVL.

The chain couples TRBV18 to TRBJ1-4; D remains ambiguous. This CDR3 has 15 amino acids. Trimming took off 1 base at V and 2 bases at J, with 8 bases between the two ends. Germline V gives CDR1 KGHSH, CDR2 LQKENI. The DNA for the CDR3 is TGTGCCAGCTCACCACTCGAGGGTACTAATGAAAAACTGTTTTTT. Its protein product is CASSPLEGTNEKLFF.

The genes are TRBV4-2 and TRBJ2-1, with TRBD2 identical over 12 bases. CDR3 length: 16 amino acids. V lost 4 bases and J lost 9; bases outside the gene matches: 10. Germline lookup yields CDR1 LGHNA and CDR2 YNFKEQ. CDR3 DNA: TGTGCCAGCAGCCCCGGACTAGCGGGAACGGAAGGTGAGCAGTTCTTC. Protein sequence: CASSPGLAGTEGEQFF.

The chain couples TRBV30 to TRBJ2-1; D is possibly TRBD2 (6 bases). Trimming removed 1 base at V and 12 bases at J, with 22 bases between. Germline V gene lookup returns CDR1 GTSNPN and CDR2 SVGIG (reference sequence). This CDR3 is built from 15 residues. The CDR3 DNA follows: TGTGCCTGGAGTGCCCCCGGGACTGGTTTTGGGTGGCAGTTCTTC. It is translated as CAWSAPGTGFGWQFF. The full variable domain, rest sourced from reference TRBV30 and TRBJ2-1, is SQTIHQWPATLVQPVGSPLSLECTVEGTSNPNLYWYRQAAGRGLQLLFYSVGIGQISSEVPQNLSASRPQDRQFILSSKKLLLSDSGFYLCAWSAPGTGFGWQFFGPGTRLTVL.

The rearrangement uses TRBV29-1 and TRBJ2-3; no clear D. Trimming removed 4 bases from V and 0 bases from J, with 8 bases in between. There are 13 residues in the CDR3. Germline values: CDR1 SQVTM, CDR2 ANQGSEA. CDR3 region: CSVVFSSTDTQYF. The CDR3 nucleotides are TGCAGCGTTGTCTTCAGTAGCACAGATACGCAGTATTTT.